Below are 8 T cell receptor beta chains sequenced from a single sample in a study of patients and donors after allogeneic stem cell transplantation. TCRdb called the RT-PCR reads again in MiXCR, with one record for every CDR3 protein. The sample contains roughly 880,000 distinct CDR3 sequences, about 20% of which appear only once. Sequenced sample: blood, either unsorted or a sorted T cell fraction (not recorded which). The source of these receptors is a human donor who was either an allogeneic HSCT recipient or a stem cell or donor lymphocyte infusion donor (not recorded which). It is not recorded whose cells these are; they may come from a transplant donor.

This clonotype was seen more than once but under ten times. This chain joins TRBV9 and TRBJ2-1, with D unresolved. Germline V lookup: CDR1 SGDLS, CDR2 YYNGEE. The V gene lost 0 bases and the J gene lost 4 bases, with 14 bases spanning the gap. The CDR3 is 16 amino acids. The CDR3 protein is CASSVAWRSGYNEQFF. Here the CDR3 DNA reads TGTGCCAGCAGCGTAGCATGGCGGAGTGGGTACAATGAGCAGTTCTTC.

In this sample, this clonotype turned up a few times. The gene calls are TRBV5-1 and TRBJ1-2; D is undetermined. V shed 1 base and J shed 7 bases, with 17 bases lying between them. Germline assignment: CDR1 SGHRS and CDR2 YFSETQ. This CDR3 is built from 15 residues. CDR3 DNA sequence: TGCGCCAGCAGCTTGCGGAAGCTTATAGAGCGTGGCTACACCTTC. Translated: CASSLRKLIERGYTF. Drawing the rest from reference TRBV5-1 and TRBJ1-2, the complete variable domain is KAGVTQTPRYLIKTRGQQVTLSCSPISGHRSVSWYQQTPGQGLQFLFEYFSETQRNKGNFPGRFSGRQFSNSRSEMNVSTLELGDSALYLCASSLRKLIERGYTFGSGTRLTVV.

This clonotype has more than one count but fewer than ten. CDR3 coding DNA: TGTGCCAGCTCACCAGGATCGGCGGGGGGGAGAAATGAGCAGTTCTTC. It translates to CASSPGSAGGRNEQFF. This chain connects TRBV18 to TRBJ2-1; 9 bases fit TRBD2. With 2 bases clipped from V and 7 bases from J, the junction kept 9 bases outside the gene matches. Germline assignment: CDR1 KGHSH and CDR2 LQKENI. The CDR3 contains 16 residues.

Comments on this clonotype: A read error is possible here, since a much larger clone lies one base away. This rearrangement joins TRBV12-3 or TRBV12-4 to TRBJ2-7; D is perhaps TRBD2 (5 bases). This CDR3 region has 14 residues. Between the trimmed V and J ends, which lost 10 bases and 6 bases, there was a span of 22 bases. CDR3 residues: CAISPPRDNTEQYF. The CDR3, as DNA: TGTGCCATCAGCCCACCCCGGGATAATACCGAGCAGTACTTC.

This clonotype was detected only a few times. V is TRBV6-5 and J is TRBJ2-5; 10 bases line up with TRBD2. The CDR3 covers 16 residues. With V trimmed by 2 bases and J by 1 base, 4 bases remained unmatched. The germline V gene encodes CDR1 MNHEY and CDR2 SVGAGI. CDR3 coding DNA: TGTGCCAGCAGTTACGGGACTAGCGCCATCCAAGAGACCCAGTACTTC. Translated, it gives CASSYGTSAIQETQYF.

This chain joins TRBV6-1 and TRBJ1-2, with D unresolved. This CDR3 comprises 15 residues. Trimming took 6 bases from V and 0 from J, leaving 14 bases between them. The germline gives CDR1 MNHNS, CDR2 SASEGT. The CDR3 here is CASRPTRDTNYGYTF. The CDR3 region has the DNA TGTGCCAGCAGGCCTACAAGGGATACTAACTATGGCTACACCTTC.

This clonotype has more than one count but fewer than ten. The V and J genes are TRBV11-1 and TRBJ2-5; D not certain. Germline V lookup: CDR1 SGHAT, CDR2 FQDESV (reference sequence). V lost 2 bases, J lost 5 bases, and 9 bases lay in between. This CDR3 is 13 amino acids long. The DNA of the CDR3 is TGTGCCAGCAGCTTAAAGAGATCGGAGACCCAGTACTTC. As protein: CASSLKRSETQYF.

There are a few counts of this clonotype. The chain has TRBV9 and TRBJ1-5; D not certain. The CDR3 runs to 14 residues. The ends were cut back, 0 bases at V and 5 bases at J, with 9 bases in the middle. The germline V gene has CDR1 SGDLS and CDR2 YYNGEE. The CDR3 here is CASSVEPAYQPQHF. The DNA for the CDR3 is TGTGCCAGCAGCGTAGAGCCAGCTTATCAGCCCCAGCATTTT.